These T cell receptor beta chains were read from a single sample in a study of blood T cell repertoires in COVID-19. The repertoire was sequenced with immunoSEQ multiplex PCR; TCRdb's copy has only in-frame clones and lacks some. The sample carries more than 200,000 clones, approximately 80% recorded once. The sample consisted of peripheral blood. These receptors were collected from a woman in her thirties or forties with active or convalescent COVID-19. CDR3s include the opening cysteine and the closing phenylalanine or tryptophan. Fields, in order: J gene, V gene, clone size, D gene, CDR3 DNA, CDR3 protein. A D gene is named only where the DNA matches it firmly. Expanded clones are given a class, and other clones once, few, many or no size at all.

j_call: TRBJ2-7; v_call: TRBV13; clone_size: .; d_call: TRBD1; cdr3_nt: TGTGCCAGCTCCAGTGGGACAGGGTCATCCTACGAGCAGTACTTC; cdr3_aa: CASSSGTGSSYEQYF
j_call: TRBJ1-2; v_call: TRBV3-1/TRBV3-2; clone_size: .; d_call: .; cdr3_nt: TGTGCCAGCAGCCAAACCGGGGGTTGGGGCTATGGCTACACCTTC; cdr3_aa: CASSQTGGWGYGYTF
j_call: TRBJ1-1; v_call: TRBV3-1/TRBV3-2; clone_size: .; d_call: .; cdr3_nt: TGTGCCAGCAGCCGTAGTGAGGTGAACACTGAAGCTTTCTTT; cdr3_aa: CASSRSEVNTEAFF
j_call: TRBJ2-1; v_call: TRBV2; clone_size: .; d_call: TRBD1; cdr3_nt: TGTGCCAGCAGTGCATCTGTGGACAGGGAGCACAATGAGCAGTTCTTC; cdr3_aa: CASSASVDREHNEQFF
j_call: TRBJ2-4; v_call: TRBV29-1; clone_size: .; d_call: .; cdr3_nt: TGCAGCGCAAAAGCGCAAAACATTCAGTACTTC; cdr3_aa: CSAKAQNIQYF
j_call: TRBJ2-3; v_call: TRBV7-6; clone_size: .; d_call: TRBD2; cdr3_nt: TGTGCCAGCAGTTCCCCCCGCGGACTAGCGGGGGGAAGCACAGATACGCAGTATTTT; cdr3_aa: CASSSPRGLAGGSTDTQYF
j_call: TRBJ1-3; v_call: TRBV19; clone_size: .; d_call: .; cdr3_nt: TGTGCCAGTAGTAGACGCGGGACCAGCTCTGGAAACACCATATATTTT; cdr3_aa: CASSRRGTSSGNTIYF
j_call: TRBJ2-3; v_call: TRBV5-4; clone_size: .; d_call: .; cdr3_nt: TGTGCCAGCAGCCCCACTTTCGCGGGCACAGATACGCAGTATTTT; cdr3_aa: CASSPTFAGTDTQYF
j_call: TRBJ2-1; v_call: TRBV11-2; clone_size: .; d_call: .; cdr3_nt: TGTGCCAGCAGCTTACAGGGCAATGAGCAGTTCTTC; cdr3_aa: CASSLQGNEQFF
j_call: TRBJ2-5; v_call: TRBV3-1/TRBV3-2; clone_size: .; d_call: .; cdr3_nt: TGTGCCAGCAGCCCAAACTCCCGAGAGACCCAGTACTTC; cdr3_aa: CASSPNSRETQYF
j_call: TRBJ1-3; v_call: TRBV5-1; clone_size: .; d_call: .; cdr3_nt: TGCGCCAGCAGCTTGGCCGGTCAGCTAGGTGACACCATATATTTT; cdr3_aa: CASSLAGQLGDTIYF
j_call: TRBJ1-6; v_call: TRBV6-6; clone_size: .; d_call: .; cdr3_nt: TGTGCCAGCAGTAACCGGGCCCGGGGTAATTCACCCCTCCACTTT; cdr3_aa: CASSNRARGNSPLHF
j_call: TRBJ2-2; v_call: TRBV11-2; clone_size: .; d_call: .; cdr3_nt: TGTGCCAGCAGCCTAACCGGGGAGCTGTTTTTT; cdr3_aa: CASSLTGELFF
j_call: TRBJ1-5; v_call: TRBV7-9; clone_size: .; d_call: .; cdr3_nt: TGTGCCAGCAGCCTCGAAACGGGACATAGCAATCAGCCCCAGCATTTT; cdr3_aa: CASSLETGHSNQPQHF
j_call: TRBJ2-1; v_call: TRBV10-1; clone_size: few; d_call: .; cdr3_nt: TGCGCCAGCAGTGAGGCGGGGGCCAGCTCCTACAATGAGCAGTTCTTC; cdr3_aa: CASSEAGASSYNEQFF
j_call: TRBJ2-7; v_call: TRBV9; clone_size: .; d_call: .; cdr3_nt: TGTGCCAGCAGCGCAGGGTACGAGCAGTACTTC; cdr3_aa: CASSAGYEQYF
j_call: TRBJ2-5; v_call: TRBV14; clone_size: .; d_call: .; cdr3_nt: TGTGCCAGCAGCCAATACCGAGGGGGACAAGAGACCCAGTACTTC; cdr3_aa: CASSQYRGGQETQYF
j_call: TRBJ1-6; v_call: TRBV3-1/TRBV3-2; clone_size: .; d_call: .; cdr3_nt: TGTGCCAGCAGCCCGCAGGCCCTACATAATTCACCCCTCCACTTT; cdr3_aa: CASSPQALHNSPLHF
j_call: TRBJ1-4; v_call: TRBV28; clone_size: few; d_call: .; cdr3_nt: TGTGCCAGCAGCTACGACAGGCAGCGCGCTAATGAAAAACTGTTTTTT; cdr3_aa: CASSYDRQRANEKLFF
j_call: TRBJ1-1; v_call: TRBV18; clone_size: .; d_call: .; cdr3_nt: TGTGCCAGCTCACCGACAGTGAACACTGAAGCTTTCTTT; cdr3_aa: CASSPTVNTEAFF
j_call: TRBJ2-3; v_call: TRBV11-3; clone_size: .; d_call: TRBD1; cdr3_nt: TGTGCCAGCAGCTTGACAGGGGTTCCAGATACGCAGTATTTT; cdr3_aa: CASSLTGVPDTQYF
j_call: TRBJ1-2; v_call: TRBV5-1; clone_size: .; d_call: TRBD1; cdr3_nt: TGCGCCAGTTCGACAGGGGGCGCCGTAAGTTATGGCTACACCTTC; cdr3_aa: CASSTGGAVSYGYTF
j_call: TRBJ2-5; v_call: TRBV29-1; clone_size: once; d_call: TRBD1; cdr3_nt: TGCAGCGTTGGGGAACAGGGGGCCCGGACCCAGTACTTC; cdr3_aa: CSVGEQGARTQYF
j_call: TRBJ1-5; v_call: TRBV3-1/TRBV3-2; clone_size: .; d_call: TRBD1; cdr3_nt: TGTGCCAGCAGCCAAGGGGACAGTCGGCTCTTAAGCAATCAGCCCCAGCATTTT; cdr3_aa: CASSQGDSRLLSNQPQHF
j_call: TRBJ2-2; v_call: TRBV5-1; clone_size: few; d_call: .; cdr3_nt: TGCGCCAGCAGCCACCAGAGCAGAGGAAACACCGGGGAGCTGTTTTTT; cdr3_aa: CASSHQSRGNTGELFF
j_call: TRBJ2-7; v_call: TRBV18; clone_size: .; d_call: .; cdr3_nt: TGTGCCAGCTCACCCATGGGCAGGTCAGGGTACGAGCAGTACTTC; cdr3_aa: CASSPMGRSGYEQYF
j_call: TRBJ1-6; v_call: TRBV3-1/TRBV3-2; clone_size: .; d_call: TRBD1; cdr3_nt: TGTGCCAGCAGCCAAGGGCAGGGGGGCTCCTATAATTCACCCCTCCACTTT; cdr3_aa: CASSQGQGGSYNSPLHF
j_call: TRBJ1-6; v_call: TRBV13; clone_size: few; d_call: TRBD1; cdr3_nt: TGTGCCAGCAGCCTTCGACAGGGTGGTTCACCCCTCCACTTT; cdr3_aa: CASSLRQGGSPLHF
j_call: TRBJ1-1; v_call: TRBV4-1; clone_size: .; d_call: .; cdr3_nt: TGCGCCAGCAGCCAAGGAGCTGGAACAGGGATGACTGAAGCTTTCTTT; cdr3_aa: CASSQGAGTGMTEAFF
j_call: TRBJ1-2; v_call: TRBV25-1; clone_size: many; d_call: .; cdr3_nt: TGTGCCAGCAGTGACTTAAGGGCGGGATTGCGAAGCGGCGGCTACACCTTC; cdr3_aa: CASSDLRAGLRSGGYTF
j_call: TRBJ1-6; v_call: TRBV6-5; clone_size: .; d_call: TRBD1; cdr3_nt: TGTGCCAGCAGGGGACAGGGACGATCACCCCTCCACTTT; cdr3_aa: CASRGQGRSPLHF
j_call: TRBJ1-2; v_call: TRBV2; clone_size: .; d_call: .; cdr3_nt: TGTGCCAGCAGGGAGTTTGAACAGGGAGGGTACTATGGCTACACCTTC; cdr3_aa: CASREFEQGGYYGYTF
j_call: TRBJ1-2; v_call: TRBV5-1; clone_size: .; d_call: .; cdr3_nt: TGCGCCAGCAGCTCCCAAACAGGGACGGGGGGCTACACCTTC; cdr3_aa: CASSSQTGTGGYTF
j_call: TRBJ2-3; v_call: TRBV5-5; clone_size: .; d_call: TRBD2; cdr3_nt: TGTGCCAGCAGCACGGGACTAGCGGGGGGTCGCACAGATACGCAGTATTTT; cdr3_aa: CASSTGLAGGRTDTQYF
j_call: TRBJ1-1; v_call: TRBV10-1; clone_size: .; d_call: TRBD1; cdr3_nt: TGCGCCAGCAGCCCAAGCAGGGGGGACACTGAAGCTTTCTTT; cdr3_aa: CASSPSRGDTEAFF
j_call: TRBJ2-1; v_call: TRBV28; clone_size: few; d_call: .; cdr3_nt: TGTGCCAGCCAGCGACCGGGGGTCAATGAGCAGTTCTTC; cdr3_aa: CASQRPGVNEQFF
j_call: TRBJ2-3; v_call: TRBV11-1; clone_size: .; d_call: .; cdr3_nt: TGTGCCAGCAGCCGTAGACGGGGAATCACAGATACGCAGTATTTT; cdr3_aa: CASSRRRGITDTQYF
j_call: TRBJ2-6; v_call: TRBV10-3; clone_size: .; d_call: .; cdr3_nt: TGTGCCATCAGTGTATCTCGACACAACTCTGGGGCCAACGTCCTGACTTTC; cdr3_aa: CAISVSRHNSGANVLTF
j_call: TRBJ1-2; v_call: TRBV30; clone_size: .; d_call: .; cdr3_nt: TGTGCCTGGAGTGGAAATTCAGGCCTTGGCTACACCTTC; cdr3_aa: CAWSGNSGLGYTF
j_call: TRBJ2-1; v_call: TRBV10-3; clone_size: .; d_call: .; cdr3_nt: TGTGCCATCAGTGAGTCTAGTCAGGGGAATGAGCAGTTCTTC; cdr3_aa: CAISESSQGNEQFF
j_call: TRBJ1-4; v_call: TRBV6-6; clone_size: .; d_call: .; cdr3_nt: TGTGCCAGCAGTGGGACAGAAAAACTGTTTTTT; cdr3_aa: CASSGTEKLFF
j_call: TRBJ2-3; v_call: TRBV2; clone_size: .; d_call: TRBD2; cdr3_nt: TGTGCCAGCGTGGGACTAGCGGGCACAGATACGCAGTATTTT; cdr3_aa: CASVGLAGTDTQYF
j_call: TRBJ1-5; v_call: TRBV28; clone_size: .; d_call: .; cdr3_nt: TGTGCCAGCAGCCCTCGAAGGGGAACTCAGCCCCAGCATTTT; cdr3_aa: CASSPRRGTQPQHF
j_call: TRBJ2-3; v_call: TRBV21-1; clone_size: .; d_call: .; cdr3_nt: TGTGCCAGCAGCGGGCACGGACTAGCGGGGGGGCCGAAATGGGGCACAGATACGCAGTATTTT; cdr3_aa: CASSGHGLAGGPKWGTDTQYF
j_call: TRBJ1-1; v_call: TRBV6-6; clone_size: .; d_call: .; cdr3_nt: TGTGCCAGCAGTTACGCACAAGAGAACACTGAAGCTTTCTTT; cdr3_aa: CASSYAQENTEAFF
j_call: TRBJ2-1; v_call: TRBV28; clone_size: once; d_call: .; cdr3_nt: TGTGCCAGCAGGGCTCCAGGTGGTTCGGTTGAGCAGTTCTTC; cdr3_aa: CASRAPGGSVEQFF
j_call: TRBJ2-5; v_call: TRBV11-2; clone_size: .; d_call: .; cdr3_nt: TGTGCCAGCAGCCGGAGTCAAGAGACCCAGTACTTC; cdr3_aa: CASSRSQETQYF
j_call: TRBJ1-6; v_call: TRBV4-1; clone_size: .; d_call: .; cdr3_nt: TGCGCCAGCAGCCAACGGGGTGGTTCACCCCTCCACTTT; cdr3_aa: CASSQRGGSPLHF
j_call: TRBJ1-3; v_call: TRBV29-1; clone_size: .; d_call: .; cdr3_nt: TGCAGCGTTATCGGCGGGAGGGTTGGAAACACCATATATTTT; cdr3_aa: CSVIGGRVGNTIYF